One and the same sample provided the 18 T cell receptor beta chains below, sequenced in a study of cytomegalovirus exposure and HLA in healthy donors. The protocol was immunoSEQ multiplex PCR, while the TCRdb copy is restricted to in-frame clones and leaves out a portion. Of about 98,000 clones in the sample, 87% were seen once. Sequencing was performed on PBMCs. The origin of the receptors is a man younger than 30 in good health and CMV-seropositive.

This chain uses TRBV19 with TRBJ1-2; possibly TRBD1 for D (5 bases). V lost 2 bases to trimming and J lost 0 bases, with 13 bases between them. CDR3 size: 16 residues. In germline, CDR1 is LNHDA, CDR2 SQIVND (reference sequence). Written as DNA, the CDR3 is TGTGCCAGTAGTATATGGAGGGACGCCGCTAACTATGGCTACACCTTC. This encodes CASSIWRDAANYGYTF.

The CDR3 loop is CASSLRDSTSYEQYF. The DNA of the CDR3 is TGCGCCAGCAGCCTACGGGACTCCACGTCCTACGAGCAGTACTTC. This chain links TRBV5-1 with TRBJ2-7, with D possibly matching TRBD2 (6 bases). This CDR3 comprises 15 residues. The germline CDR1 and CDR2 sequences are SGHRS and YFSETQ. Trimming cost V 4 bases and J 1 base, with 15 bases left between them.

This clone appeared a single time. V is TRBV10-2 and J is TRBJ2-1; TRBD2 agrees at 14 bases. V was clipped by 6 bases and J by 10 bases; unmatched bases: 23. The germline gives CDR1 WSHSY, CDR2 SAAADI. This CDR3 has 20 residues. CDR3 loop: CASSIDLGTSGGIWAPEQFF. CDR3 sequence (DNA): TGCGCCAGCAGCATCGATTTGGGGACTAGCGGGGGAATCTGGGCCCCCGAGCAGTTCTTC.

V is TRBV7-2 and J is TRBJ1-2, with 8 bases fitting TRBD1. Germline lookup yields CDR1 SGHTA and CDR2 FQGNSA. This CDR3 has 16 residues. V trimming: 6 bases; J trimming: 4 bases; junction bases outside the gene matches: 13. The CDR3 nucleotides read TGTGCCAGCAGTTCCCAGGGGGCATCCCCAACCTATGGCTACACCTTC. Protein product: CASSSQGASPTYGYTF.

The rearrangement links TRBV10-3 to TRBJ2-1; D may be TRBD2 (6 bases). This CDR3 spans 16 amino acids. V gave up 3 bases and J gave up 0 bases, with 12 bases separating them. Per germline, CDR1 ENHRY and CDR2 SYGVKD. This CDR3 is CAISDYGGSSYNEQFF. CDR3 nucleotides: TGTGCCATCAGTGATTACGGGGGTAGCTCCTACAATGAGCAGTTCTTC.

The chain links TRBV29-1 to TRBJ2-7; 10 positions match TRBD2. The CDR3 contains 12 residues. With 6 bases clipped from V and 5 bases from J, the junction kept 4 bases outside the gene matches. The germline CDR1 and CDR2 sequences are SQVTM and ANQGSEA. In DNA, the CDR3 is TGCAGCGTCGCGGGGACTAGCGACGAGCAGTACTTC. This gives the protein CSVAGTSDEQYF.

This chain joins TRBV28 and TRBJ1-5, with D uncertain. Looked up from germline, CDR1 is MDHEN and CDR2 is SYDVKM. CDR3 length equals 16 residues. V dropped 3 bases and J dropped 4 bases, with 16 bases sitting between them. DNA for the CDR3: TGTGCCAGCAGTTTTTTTTCTTTTGAGGCGAATCAGCCCCAGCATTTT. This translates into CASSFFSFEANQPQHF.

The rearrangement uses TRBV7-2 and TRBJ2-5; D remains unclear. The CDR3 covers 13 residues. From germline, CDR1 is SGHTA and CDR2 FQGNSA. The germline V and J ends were trimmed by 5 bases and 4 bases, with 11 bases remaining between them. CDR3 nucleotide sequence: TGTGCCAGCAGCCCGAGTCCATCAGAGACCCAGTACTTC. Translating it yields CASSPSPSETQYF.

In its sample, this clone was seen many times. This chain uses TRBV4-1 with TRBJ2-1, with unresolved D. V dropped 4 bases and J dropped 0 bases, with 10 bases sitting between them. The CDR3 runs 15 residues. Germline CDR1 and CDR2: MGHRA and YSYEKL. The CDR3 reads CASSRLPSSYNEQFF. The DNA of the CDR3 is TGCGCCAGCAGCCGACTGCCTAGCTCCTACAATGAGCAGTTCTTC.

The chain uses TRBV5-1 and TRBJ2-5; 12 bases fit TRBD1. J gave up 4 bases and V 4 bases, and 11 bases lay outside the gene matches. The CDR3 loop spans 17 amino acids. Germline CDR1 and CDR2: SGHRS and YFSETQ. This CDR3 reads CASSPHGTGGLGETQYF. CDR3 nucleotide sequence: TGCGCCAGCAGCCCGCATGGGACAGGGGGCTTGGGAGAGACCCAGTACTTC.

The rearrangement uses TRBV29-1 and TRBJ2-7; D is possibly TRBD2 (6 bases). Germline V gene sequence: CDR1 SQVTM, CDR2 ANQGSEA. The V and J ends lost 4 bases and 1 base respectively, with 8 bases between them. CDR3 size: 12 residues. CDR3 coding DNA: TGCAGCGTTGGGGGGACTTCCTACGAGCAGTACTTC. Protein: CSVGGTSYEQYF.

The genes are TRBV7-3 and TRBJ2-1; a weak D match, TRBD1 (5 bases). Germline assignment: CDR1 SGHTA and CDR2 FQGTGA. CDR3 length: 18 amino acids. V was shortened by 2 bases and J by 0 bases, with 17 bases between the two germline ends. The CDR3 region has the DNA TGTGCCAGCAGCTTAGATCAGGGCGGCACGAGCTCCTACAATGAGCAGTTCTTC. It codes for CASSLDQGGTSSYNEQFF. Drawing the rest from reference TRBV7-3 and TRBJ2-1, the complete variable domain is GAGVSQTPSNKVTEKGKYVELRCDPISGHTALYWYRQSLGQGPEFLIYFQGTGAADDSGLPNDRFFAVRPEGSVSTLKIQRTERGDSAVYLCASSLDQGGTSSYNEQFFGPGTRLTVL.

The rearrangement joins TRBV10-1 to TRBJ1-5, with 9 bases fitting TRBD1. CDR1 WNHNN and CDR2 SYGVQD come from the germline V gene (reference sequence). J gave up 6 bases and V 6 bases, and 6 bases lay outside the gene matches. The CDR3 totals 14 residues. CDR3 region: CASSLDRGTQPQHF. CDR3 coding DNA: TGCGCCAGCAGCCTCGACAGGGGGACTCAGCCCCAGCATTTT.

This clone has a handful of counts. The chain is built from TRBV6-5 and TRBJ2-7; perhaps TRBD1 as D (6 bases). The length of the CDR3 is 14 residues. Germline V gives CDR1 MNHEY, CDR2 SVGAGI. Trimming removed 4 bases from V and 4 bases from J, with 14 bases in between. CDR3 sequence (DNA): TGTGCCAGCAGTTGGGCCAGGGGTGAGTACGAGCAGTACTTC. Encoded protein: CASSWARGEYEQYF.

The chain links TRBV18 to TRBJ2-5; no reliable D call. The V end lost 4 bases, the J end lost 1 base, and 13 bases lay between the germline ends. The CDR3 is 15 amino acids. The germline V gene encodes CDR1 KGHSH and CDR2 LQKENI. CDR3 nucleotides: TGTGCCAGCTCACTTAGAGCGCCTCCCCAAGAGACCCAGTACTTC. Its protein is CASSLRAPPQETQYF.

The V and J genes are TRBV5-6 and TRBJ2-3; TRBD1 matches 7 bases. This CDR3 is built from 16 residues. Germline V gives CDR1 SGHDT, CDR2 YYEEEE. With V trimmed by 4 bases and J by 4 bases, 12 bases remained unmatched. The DNA for the CDR3 is TGTGCCAGCAGCCTGAACAGGGGCGGTTTTCCAGATACGCAGTATTTT. It specifies CASSLNRGGFPDTQYF.

The rearrangement links TRBV30 to TRBJ1-5; TRBD1 might be the D (6 bases). The CDR3 totals 15 residues. Germline lookup yields CDR1 GTSNPN and CDR2 SVGIG (reference sequence). Trimming cost V 4 bases and J 6 bases, with 19 bases left between them. The CDR3 DNA follows: TGTGCCTGGATAAGGGCCAGGGGTAACGGTCAGCCCCAGCATTTT. As protein: CAWIRARGNGQPQHF.

The chain couples TRBV7-2 to TRBJ1-1; D unclear. Trimming removed 7 bases from V and 1 base from J, with 16 bases in between. The CDR3 runs 15 residues. Per germline, CDR1 SGHTA and CDR2 FQGNSA. CDR3 coding DNA: TGTGCCAGCACCCCGTCCCCCTCAGGGAACACTGAAGCTTTCTTT. Protein sequence: CASTPSPSGNTEAFF. Complete variable domain (other parts from reference TRBV7-2 and TRBJ1-1): GAGVSQSPSNKVTEKGKDVELRCDPISGHTALYWYRQSLGQGLEFLIYFQGNSAPDKSGLPSDRFSAERTGGSVSTLTIQRTQQEDSAVYLCASTPSPSGNTEAFFGQGTRLTVV.